This T cell receptor (beta chain) was sequenced for a study of T-cell reconstitution after alpha-beta-depleted transplantation in children. J gave up 7 bases and V 0 bases, and 13 bases lay outside the gene matches. This CDR3 comprises 17 residues. CDR1 DFQATT and CDR2 SNEGSKA come from the germline V gene (reference sequence). A TCRbeta library incorporating unique molecular identifiers was prepared. From the PCR reads, TCRdb called clonotypes with MiXCR, one entry per CDR3 protein. The profile shows about 610,000 distinct CDR3 sequences, approximately 10% of them singletons. Sample: PBMCs from the stem cell graft donor, taken from the stem cell graft. V gene TRBV20-1 combines with J gene TRBJ2-1; 9 bases are shared with TRBD2. This clonotype was obtained from a human donor who donated a stem cell graft to a child with acute myeloid leukemia. The CDR3 is CSARDSWNSGSINEQFF. As DNA, the CDR3 is TGCAGTGCTAGAGATTCATGGAATAGCGGGAGTATAAATGAGCAGTTCTTC.